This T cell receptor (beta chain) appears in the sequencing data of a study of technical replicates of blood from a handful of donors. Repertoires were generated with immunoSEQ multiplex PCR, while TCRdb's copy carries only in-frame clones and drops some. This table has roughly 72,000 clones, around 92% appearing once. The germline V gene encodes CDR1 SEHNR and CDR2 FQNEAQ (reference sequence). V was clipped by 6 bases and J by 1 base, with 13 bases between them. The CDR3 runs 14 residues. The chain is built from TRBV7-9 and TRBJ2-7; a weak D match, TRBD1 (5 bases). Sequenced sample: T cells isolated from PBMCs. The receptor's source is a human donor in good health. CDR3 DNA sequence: TGTGCCAGCAGTCAGACAGTCAAGTCCTACGAGCAGTACTTC. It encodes CASSQTVKSYEQYF.